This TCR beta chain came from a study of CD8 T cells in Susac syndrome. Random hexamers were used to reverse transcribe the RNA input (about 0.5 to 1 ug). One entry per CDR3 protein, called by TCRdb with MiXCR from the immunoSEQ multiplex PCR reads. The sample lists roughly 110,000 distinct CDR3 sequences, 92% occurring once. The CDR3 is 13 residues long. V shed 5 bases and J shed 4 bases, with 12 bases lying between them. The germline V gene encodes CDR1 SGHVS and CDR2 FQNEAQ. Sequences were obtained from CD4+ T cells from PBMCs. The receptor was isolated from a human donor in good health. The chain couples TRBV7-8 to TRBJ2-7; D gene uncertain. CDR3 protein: CASSVSTVYEQYF. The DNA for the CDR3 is TGTGCCAGCAGCGTCTCTACGGTTTACGAGCAGTACTTC.